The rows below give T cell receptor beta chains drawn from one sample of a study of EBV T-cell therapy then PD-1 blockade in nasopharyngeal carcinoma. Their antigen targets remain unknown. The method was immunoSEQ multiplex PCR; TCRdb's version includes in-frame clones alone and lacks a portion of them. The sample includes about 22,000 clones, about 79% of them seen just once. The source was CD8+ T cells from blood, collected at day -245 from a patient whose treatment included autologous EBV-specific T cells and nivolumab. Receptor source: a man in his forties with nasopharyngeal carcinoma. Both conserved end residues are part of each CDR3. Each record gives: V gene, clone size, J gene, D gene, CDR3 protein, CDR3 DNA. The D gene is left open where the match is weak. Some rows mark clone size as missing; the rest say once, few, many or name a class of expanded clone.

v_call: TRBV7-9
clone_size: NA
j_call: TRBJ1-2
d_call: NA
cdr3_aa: CASSLKGTNYGYTF
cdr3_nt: TGTGCCAGCAGCTTAAAAGGGACTAACTATGGCTACACCTTC

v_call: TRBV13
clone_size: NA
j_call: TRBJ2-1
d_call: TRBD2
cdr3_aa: CASSTNGGAMEQFF
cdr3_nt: TGTGCCAGCAGCACAAACGGGGGGGCAATGGAGCAGTTCTTC

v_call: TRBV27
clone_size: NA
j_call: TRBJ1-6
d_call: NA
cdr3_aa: CASSLSGMRSPLHF
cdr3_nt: TGTGCCAGCAGTTTGTCAGGGATGAGATCACCCCTCCACTTT

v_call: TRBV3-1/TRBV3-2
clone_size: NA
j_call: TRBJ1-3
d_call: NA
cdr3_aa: CASSQRPINSGNTIYF
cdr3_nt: TGTGCCAGCAGCCAAAGGCCCATCAACTCTGGAAACACCATATATTTT

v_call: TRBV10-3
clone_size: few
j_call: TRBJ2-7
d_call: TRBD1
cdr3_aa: CATSSLTTGGEEQYF
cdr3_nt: TGTGCCACCTCGAGTTTAACGACAGGGGGGGAGGAGCAGTACTTC

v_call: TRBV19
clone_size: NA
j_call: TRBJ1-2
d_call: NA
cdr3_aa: CASSLRDSNYGYTF
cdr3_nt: TGTGCCAGTAGTCTTAGGGACTCTAACTATGGCTACACCTTC

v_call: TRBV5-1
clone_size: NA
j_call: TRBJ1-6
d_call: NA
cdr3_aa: CASSLVPGLSSYNSPLHF
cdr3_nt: TGCGCCAGCAGCTTGGTACCGGGACTGAGCTCCTATAATTCACCCCTCCACTTT

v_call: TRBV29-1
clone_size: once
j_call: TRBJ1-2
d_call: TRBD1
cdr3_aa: CSALLMTGYGYTF
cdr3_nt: TGCAGCGCGTTACTCATGACAGGGTATGGCTACACCTTC

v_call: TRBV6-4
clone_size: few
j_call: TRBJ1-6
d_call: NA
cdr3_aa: CASSEKPDGSPLHF
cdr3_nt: TGTGCCAGCAGTGAAAAACCGGATGGTTCACCCCTCCACTTT

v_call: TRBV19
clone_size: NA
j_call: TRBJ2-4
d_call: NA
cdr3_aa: CASSPRSGNIQYF
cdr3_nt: TGTGCCAGTAGTCCTCGGTCAGGAAACATTCAGTACTTC

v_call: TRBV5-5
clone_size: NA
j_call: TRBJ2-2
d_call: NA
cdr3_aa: CASRGANTGELFF
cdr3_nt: TGTGCCAGCCGGGGGGCCAACACCGGGGAGCTGTTTTTT

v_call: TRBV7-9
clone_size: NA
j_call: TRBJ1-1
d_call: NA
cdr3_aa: CASSLSWGTEAFF
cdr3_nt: TGTGCCAGCAGCCTTAGCTGGGGGACTGAAGCTTTCTTT

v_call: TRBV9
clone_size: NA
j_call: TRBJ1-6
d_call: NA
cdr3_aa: CASNSLGAANSPLHF
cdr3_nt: TGTGCCAGCAACTCCCTTGGGGCAGCCAATTCACCCCTCCACTTT

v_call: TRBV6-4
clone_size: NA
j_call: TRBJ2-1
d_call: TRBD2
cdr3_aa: CASSTSGGSNNEQFF
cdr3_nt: TGTGCCAGCAGCACTAGCGGGGGGTCTAACAATGAGCAGTTCTTC

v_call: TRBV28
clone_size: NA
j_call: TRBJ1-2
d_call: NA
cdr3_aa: CASSLEGGGYTF
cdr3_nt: TGTGCCAGCAGTTTAGAGGGGGGAGGCTACACCTTC

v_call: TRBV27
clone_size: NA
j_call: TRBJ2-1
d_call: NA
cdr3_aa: CASSLYAGEQFF
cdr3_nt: TGTGCCAGCAGTCTTTACGCTGGGGAGCAGTTCTTC

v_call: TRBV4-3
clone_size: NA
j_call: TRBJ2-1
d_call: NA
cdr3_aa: CASSQDYNEQFF
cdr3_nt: TGCGCCAGCAGCCAGGACTACAATGAGCAGTTCTTC

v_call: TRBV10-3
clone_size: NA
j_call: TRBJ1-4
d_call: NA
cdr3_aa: CAISEILISTNEKLFF
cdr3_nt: TGTGCCATCAGTGAGATTCTCATTTCAACTAATGAAAAACTGTTTTTT

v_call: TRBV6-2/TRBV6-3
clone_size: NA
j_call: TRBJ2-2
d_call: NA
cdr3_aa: CASSSAGETGELFF
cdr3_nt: TGTGCCAGCAGTTCAGCGGGTGAAACCGGGGAGCTGTTTTTT

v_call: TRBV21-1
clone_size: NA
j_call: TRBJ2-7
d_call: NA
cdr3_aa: CASSLGAGPYEQYF
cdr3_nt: TGTGCCAGCAGCCTTGGGGCGGGGCCCTACGAGCAGTACTTC

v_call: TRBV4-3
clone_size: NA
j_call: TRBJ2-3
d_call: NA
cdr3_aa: CASSRAYTDTDTQYF
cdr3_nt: TGCGCCAGCAGCCGGGCATATACGGACACAGATACGCAGTATTTT

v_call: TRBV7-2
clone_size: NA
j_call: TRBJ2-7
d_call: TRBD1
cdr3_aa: CASSLDRDRVYEQYF
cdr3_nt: TGTGCCAGCAGTCTAGACCGGGACAGGGTCTACGAGCAGTACTTC